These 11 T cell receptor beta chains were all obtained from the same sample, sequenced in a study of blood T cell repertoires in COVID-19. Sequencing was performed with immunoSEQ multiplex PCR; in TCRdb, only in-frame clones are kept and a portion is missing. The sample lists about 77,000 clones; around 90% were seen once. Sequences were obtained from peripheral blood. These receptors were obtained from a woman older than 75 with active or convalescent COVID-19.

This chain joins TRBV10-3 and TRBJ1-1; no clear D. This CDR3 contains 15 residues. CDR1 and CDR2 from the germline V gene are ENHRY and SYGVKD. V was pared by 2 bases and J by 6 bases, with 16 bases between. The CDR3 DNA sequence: TGTGCCATCAGTGAGATAAAGGAGGGTCGCTCTGAAGCTTTCTTT. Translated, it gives CAISEIKEGRSEAFF.

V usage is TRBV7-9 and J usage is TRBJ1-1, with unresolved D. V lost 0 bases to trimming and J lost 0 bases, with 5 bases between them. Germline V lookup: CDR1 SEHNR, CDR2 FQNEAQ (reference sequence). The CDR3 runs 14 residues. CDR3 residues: CASSLAAMNTEAFF. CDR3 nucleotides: TGTGCCAGCAGCTTAGCAGCGATGAACACTGAAGCTTTCTTT.

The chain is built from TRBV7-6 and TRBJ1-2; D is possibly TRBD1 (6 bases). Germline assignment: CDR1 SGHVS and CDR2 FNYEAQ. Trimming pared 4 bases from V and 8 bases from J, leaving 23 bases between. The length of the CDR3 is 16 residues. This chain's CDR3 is CASSSQQQGGKEGYTF. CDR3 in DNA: TGTGCCAGCAGCTCCCAACAACAGGGCGGCAAGGAGGGCTACACCTTC.

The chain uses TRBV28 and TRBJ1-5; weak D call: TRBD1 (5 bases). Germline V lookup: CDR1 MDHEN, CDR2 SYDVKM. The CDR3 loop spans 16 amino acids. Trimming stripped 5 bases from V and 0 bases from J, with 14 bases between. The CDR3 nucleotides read TGTGCCAGCAGTCCCCGACAGACCACTAGCAATCAGCCCCAGCATTTT. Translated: CASSPRQTTSNQPQHF.

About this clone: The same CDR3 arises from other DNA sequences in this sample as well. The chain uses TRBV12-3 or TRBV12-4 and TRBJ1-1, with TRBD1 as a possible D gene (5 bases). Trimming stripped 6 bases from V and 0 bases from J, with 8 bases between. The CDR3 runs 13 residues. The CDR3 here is CASSLTVNTEAFF. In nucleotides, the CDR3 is TGTGCCAGCAGCCTGACAGTGAACACTGAAGCTTTCTTT.

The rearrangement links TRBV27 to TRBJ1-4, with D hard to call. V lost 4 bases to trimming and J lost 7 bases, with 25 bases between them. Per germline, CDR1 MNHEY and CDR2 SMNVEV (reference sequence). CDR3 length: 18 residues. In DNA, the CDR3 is TGTGCCAGCAGTTCTTTGGGTGGGTTTGGCAGGAAGGCTGAAAAACTGTTTTTT. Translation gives CASSSLGGFGRKAEKLFF.

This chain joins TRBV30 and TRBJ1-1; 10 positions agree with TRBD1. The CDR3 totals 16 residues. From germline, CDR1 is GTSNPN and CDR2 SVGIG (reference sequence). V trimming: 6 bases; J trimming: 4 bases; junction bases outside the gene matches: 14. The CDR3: CACTTRDRGRGTEAFF. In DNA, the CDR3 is TGTGCCTGTACCACCAGGGACAGGGGACGGGGCACTGAAGCTTTCTTT.

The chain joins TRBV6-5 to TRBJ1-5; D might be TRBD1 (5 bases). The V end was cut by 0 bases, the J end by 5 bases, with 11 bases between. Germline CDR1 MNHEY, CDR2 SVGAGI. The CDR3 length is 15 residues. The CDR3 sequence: CASSYSWQGHQPQHF. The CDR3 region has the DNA TGTGCCAGCAGTTACTCATGGCAGGGCCATCAGCCCCAGCATTTT.

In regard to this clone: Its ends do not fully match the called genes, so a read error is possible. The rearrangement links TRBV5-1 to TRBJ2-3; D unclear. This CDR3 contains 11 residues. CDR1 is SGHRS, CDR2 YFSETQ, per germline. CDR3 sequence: CASRFQDTQYF. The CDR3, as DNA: TGCGCCAGCCGCTTCCAGGATACGCAGTATTTT.

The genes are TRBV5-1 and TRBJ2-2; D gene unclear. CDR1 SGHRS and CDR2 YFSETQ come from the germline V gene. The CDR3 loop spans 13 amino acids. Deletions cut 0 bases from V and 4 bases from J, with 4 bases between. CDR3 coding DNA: TGCGCCAGCAGCTTGGTCCTCACCGGGGAGCTGTTTTTT. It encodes CASSLVLTGELFF.

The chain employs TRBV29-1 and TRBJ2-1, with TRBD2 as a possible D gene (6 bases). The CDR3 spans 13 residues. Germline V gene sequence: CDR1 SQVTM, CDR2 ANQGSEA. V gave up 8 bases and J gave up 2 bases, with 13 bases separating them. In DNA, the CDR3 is TGCAGCATCTCGGGGGAGGCCTACAATGAGCAGTTCTTC. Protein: CSISGEAYNEQFF.